The table lists the clone carrying this T cell receptor beta chain with a few counts. This PCR relied on a set of 60 Vbeta primers and 13 Jbeta primers. The table came from immunoSEQ multiplex PCR; TCRdb's copy has only in-frame clones and leaves some out. The table lists more than 85,000 clones, 77% of them singletons. This record belongs to a study of cytomegalovirus exposure and HLA in healthy donors. The CDR3 is 14 residues long. Germline V CDR1 and CDR2: SGDLS, YYNGEE. V was cut by 2 bases and J by 1 base, with 7 bases left in between. The chain couples TRBV9 to TRBJ1-5; D is unclear. The receptor's source is a boy between 10 and 17 years old in good health and CMV-seronegative. Specimen: PBMCs. The CDR3 DNA follows: TGTGCCAGCAGCGTTGGCATAAGCAATCAGCCCCAGCATTTT. It codes for CASSVGISNQPQHF. The variable domain in full, completed from reference TRBV9 and TRBJ1-5, reads DSGVTQTPKHLITATGQRVTLRCSPRSGDLSVYWYQQSLDQGLQFLIQYYNGEERAKGNILERFSAQQFPDLHSELNLSSLELGDSALYFCASSVGISNQPQHFGDGTRLSIL.